This entry lists 2 T cell receptor beta chains sequenced from one sample in a study of blood T cells in healthy people across ages. For the second PCR, which ran for about 6 to 11 cycles, a sample-barcoded 5' primer and a J-beta primer mix were used. One entry per CDR3 protein results from TCRdb running MiXCR on the 5' RACE reads. The sample consists of some 1.4 million distinct CDR3 sequences, approximately 38% of them appearing once. Sequencing input: blood. The receptors derive from a woman aged 18-29 years in good health.

The chain joins TRBV20-1 to TRBJ2-1, with D unclear. CDR1 and CDR2 from the germline V gene are DFQATT and SNEGSKA (reference sequence). The CDR3 covers 13 residues. V was shortened by 1 base and J by 5 bases, with 9 bases between the two germline ends. The CDR3 sequence is CSARGLDDNEQFF. CDR3 nucleotide sequence: TGCAGTGCTAGAGGACTGGACGACAATGAGCAGTTCTTC.

This rearrangement joins TRBV29-1 to TRBJ2-2, with no clear D. The CDR3 contains 12 residues. V shed 4 bases and J shed 4 bases, with 7 bases lying between them. Per germline, CDR1 SQVTM and CDR2 ANQGSEA. The CDR3 nucleotides are TGCAGCGTTGGCAGGAGCACCGGGGAGCTGTTTTTT. Its protein is CSVGRSTGELFF.